Following are 28 T cell receptor beta chains from one sample sequenced in a study of blood T cell repertoires in COVID-19. Here immunoSEQ multiplex PCR was the method, and the copy in TCRdb shows in-frame clones only, minus some. The repertoire has roughly 30,000 clones, about 91% of them found once; the top ten carry approximately 30%. The specimen was peripheral blood. The receptors shown here come from a man at least 80 years old with acute or convalescent COVID-19.

The chain couples TRBV12-3 or TRBV12-4 to TRBJ1-2; 8 bases agree with TRBD1. V trimming: 7 bases; J trimming: 4 bases; junction bases outside the gene matches: 5. The CDR3 has 13 amino acids. In nucleotides, the CDR3 is TGTGCCAGCAACCAAGGGACAGGCTATGGCTACACCTTC. It is translated as CASNQGTGYGYTF.

The chain recombines TRBV28 with TRBJ1-4; D is perhaps TRBD1 (5 bases). V gave up 5 bases and J gave up 0 bases, with 10 bases separating them. Germline V gene sequence: CDR1 MDHEN, CDR2 SYDVKM. CDR3 length: 15 residues. The CDR3: CASSDQGATNEKLFF. The DNA of the CDR3 is TGTGCCAGCAGTGACCAGGGCGCAACTAATGAAAAACTGTTTTTT.

The chain uses TRBV28 and TRBJ1-1; 11 bases map to TRBD1. Germline V lookup: CDR1 MDHEN, CDR2 SYDVKM. The J segment lost 3 bases and the V segment lost 3 bases, leaving 6 bases of the junction unmatched. This CDR3 contains 16 residues. CDR3 DNA: TGTGCCAGCAGTTTCCGCGGGACAGGGGGGGACACTGAAGCTTTCTTT. It encodes CASSFRGTGGDTEAFF.

The V and J genes are TRBV4-1 and TRBJ1-6; TRBD1 matches 8 bases. This CDR3 region has 18 residues. V lost 2 bases, J lost 2 bases, and 8 bases stayed unmatched. Germline CDR1 reads MGHRA; CDR2 reads YSYEKL. The CDR3 reads CASSQFGTGTTYNSPLHF. As DNA, the CDR3 is TGCGCCAGCAGCCAATTCGGGACAGGAACTACCTATAATTCACCCCTCCACTTT.

The J gene is TRBJ2-3, the V gene TRBV14, with D hard to call. The germline CDR1 and CDR2 sequences are SGHDN and FVKESK. The length of the CDR3 is 13 residues. The ends were cut back, 1 base at V and 5 bases at J, with 7 bases in the middle. The CDR3 region has the DNA TGTGCCAGCAGCCAAGCCCCTCGAGATACGCAGTATTTT. Its translation: CASSQAPRDTQYF.

This clone appeared once. The genes are TRBV5-1 and TRBJ1-1; a possible D gene is TRBD1 (5 bases). Germline CDR1 SGHRS, CDR2 YFSETQ. V lost 2 bases, J lost 1 base, and 6 bases lay in between. The CDR3 has 13 amino acids. CDR3 in amino acids: CASSFTGNTEAFF. CDR3 coding DNA: TGCGCCAGCAGCTTTACAGGGAACACTGAAGCTTTCTTT.

The chain links TRBV5-4 to TRBJ2-5; 7 bases align to TRBD2. Looked up from germline, CDR1 is SGHNT and CDR2 is YYREEE (reference sequence). The length of the CDR3 is 14 residues. Trimming cost V 7 bases and J 5 bases; bases outside gene matches: 11. CDR3: CASGRAGAMETQYF. In nucleotides, the CDR3 is TGTGCCAGCGGTCGGGCGGGAGCCATGGAGACCCAGTACTTC.

This clone has only one observation. This chain connects TRBV7-9 to TRBJ1-3; D not resolved. Trimming took 1 base from V and 1 from J, leaving 11 bases between them. The CDR3 contains 16 residues. Germline V gene data show CDR1 as SEHNR and CDR2 as FQNEAQ (reference sequence). The CDR3 DNA follows: TGTGCCAGCAGCTTAGTCGGTCGGGGATCTGGAAACACCATATATTTT. Its protein product is CASSLVGRGSGNTIYF.

V usage is TRBV3-1 (or the pseudogene TRBV3-2) and J usage is TRBJ2-6, with D unclear. V lost 2 bases to trimming and J lost 2 bases, with 4 bases between them. CDR1 is LGHDT and CDR2 is YNNKEL in the germline V gene (reference sequence). This CDR3 is built from 14 residues. Here the CDR3 reads CASSQSTGANVLTF. DNA for the CDR3: TGTGCCAGCAGCCAATCTACTGGGGCCAACGTCCTGACTTTC.

This clone appeared once. The CDR3 spells CASRLVSGRAGELFF. CDR3 DNA: TGTGCCAGTAGATTGGTAAGCGGGAGAGCCGGGGAGCTGTTTTTT. The chain uses TRBV19 and TRBJ2-2; TRBD2 matches at 8 bases. Germline values: CDR1 LNHDA, CDR2 SQIVND (reference sequence). The CDR3 spans 15 residues. Unmatched junction bases numbered 9, after V lost 6 bases and J lost 6 bases.

This chain joins TRBV5-1 and TRBJ1-1; D might be TRBD1 (5 bases). Germline values: CDR1 SGHRS, CDR2 YFSETQ. Trimming took 6 bases from V and 6 from J, leaving 12 bases between them. The CDR3 is 12 residues long. CDR3 sequence: CASTGEGPEAFF. The CDR3 region has the DNA TGCGCCAGCACCGGGGAGGGGCCTGAAGCTTTCTTT.

This clone turned up a few times. The chain combines TRBV7-6 with TRBJ2-1; the match to TRBD2 covers 10 bases. The V segment lost 3 bases and the J segment 7 bases; nucleotides outside the gene matches: 6. The CDR3 totals 15 residues. Germline assignment: CDR1 SGHVS and CDR2 FNYEAQ. CDR3 region: CASSFTSGRVNEQFF. The CDR3 nucleotides read TGTGCCAGCAGCTTTACAAGCGGGAGGGTTAATGAGCAGTTCTTC.

The chain employs TRBV2 and TRBJ1-6, with 7 bases aligning to TRBD1. The CDR3 is 12 residues long. CDR1 is SNHLY and CDR2 is FYNNEI in the germline V gene. The CDR3 DNA sequence: TGTGCGCGCCGGGACAGCAATTCACCCCTCCACTTT. Translating gives CARRDSNSPLHF.

The chain links TRBV11-1 to TRBJ2-5; D uncertain. V lost 5 bases and J lost 7, with 14 bases in between. Germline V gene data show CDR1 as SGHAT and CDR2 as FQDESV (reference sequence). This CDR3 region has 13 residues. The chain's CDR3 is CASSRSTGGTQYF. DNA for the CDR3: TGTGCCAGCAGCCGCTCAACCGGTGGGACCCAGTACTTC.

The genes are TRBV4-2 and TRBJ2-1; maybe TRBD1 (6 bases). CDR1 and CDR2 from the germline V gene are LGHNA and YNFKEQ. V was trimmed by 0 bases and J by 4 bases, leaving 25 bases between them. The CDR3 extends over 20 amino acids. The CDR3: CASSQEETGLYNLLYNEQFF. CDR3 nucleotides: TGTGCCAGCAGCCAAGAGGAGACAGGCCTATACAACTTACTTTACAATGAGCAGTTCTTC.

The V gene is TRBV3-1 (or the pseudogene TRBV3-2), the J gene TRBJ1-1; D unclear. The germline V gene has CDR1 LGHDT and CDR2 YNNKEL (reference sequence). The CDR3 totals 14 residues. The V and J ends lost 2 bases and 1 base respectively, with 8 bases between them. In DNA, the CDR3 is TGTGCCAGCAGCCAACTCGCGGGGAACACTGAAGCTTTCTTT. It codes for CASSQLAGNTEAFF.

This rearrangement joins TRBV6-2 or TRBV6-3 to TRBJ1-2, with D tentatively TRBD1 (5 bases). From germline, CDR1 is MNHEY and CDR2 SVGEGT. Between the trimmed V and J ends, which lost 6 bases and 3 bases, there was a span of 11 bases. The CDR3 runs to 13 residues. CDR3 sequence reads: CASSPREDYGYTF. In DNA form, the CDR3 reads TGTGCCAGCAGCCCCAGGGAAGACTATGGCTACACCTTC.

This chain uses TRBV19 with TRBJ1-1; 7 bases match TRBD1. The ends lost 4 bases at V and 4 bases at J; junction bases unmatched: 9. CDR3 size: 15 residues. CDR1 is LNHDA, CDR2 SQIVND, per germline (reference sequence). As DNA, the CDR3 is TGTGCCAGTAGTACCGAGATAACAGGGGCCACTGAAGCTTTCTTT. Translated: CASSTEITGATEAFF.

J is TRBJ2-7 and V is TRBV29-1; TRBD1 agrees at 7 bases. Trimming removed 6 bases from V and 7 bases from J; junction bases left unmatched: 12. Per the germline V gene, CDR1 is SQVTM and CDR2 is ANQGSEA. The CDR3 is 13 residues long. CDR3 bases: TGCAGCGTAGGGGGCAGTGGAACTGAGGAGCAGTACTTC. Translated, it gives CSVGGSGTEEQYF.

V is TRBV7-2 and J is TRBJ2-2, with 8 bases lining up with TRBD1. The V and J ends lost 5 bases and 5 bases, in that order; junction bases with no gene match: 10. The CDR3 consists of 16 residues. CDR1 is SGHTA and CDR2 is FQGNSA in the germline V gene. The CDR3: CASSPRTGPGTGELFF. DNA of the CDR3: TGTGCCAGCAGCCCTAGGACAGGGCCAGGGACCGGGGAGCTGTTTTTT.

The chain carries TRBV7-2 and TRBJ2-1, with 9 bases identical to TRBD2. The CDR3 length is 16 residues. The germline gives CDR1 SGHTA, CDR2 FQGNSA. Trimming took 5 bases from V and 8 from J; bases not matched to a gene: 13. The CDR3 protein is CASSPSSGSVLYEQFF. Written as DNA, the CDR3 is TGTGCCAGCAGCCCCAGTAGCGGGAGTGTGTTGTATGAGCAGTTCTTC.

The chain joins TRBV27 to TRBJ2-5, with 8 bases aligning to TRBD1. Trimming removed 5 bases from V and 4 bases from J; junction bases left unmatched: 24. Germline V gives CDR1 MNHEY, CDR2 SMNVEV (reference sequence). This CDR3 is 20 amino acids long. The CDR3, as DNA: TGTGCCAGCAGTCCCCGGAGTGGACAGGGAGTATATGTCAGGGGAGAGACCCAGTACTTC. Its protein product is CASSPRSGQGVYVRGETQYF.

The CDR3 sequence is CASSVSGTAFRGANVLTF. CDR3 bases: TGTGCCAGCAGCGTAAGTGGGACAGCTTTCCGAGGGGCCAACGTCCTGACTTTC. The chain couples TRBV9 to TRBJ2-6; 7 positions match TRBD1. Unmatched junction bases numbered 11, after V lost 1 base and J lost 4 bases. Germline CDR1 and CDR2: SGDLS and YYNGEE. The CDR3 contains 18 residues. The whole variable domain, filled in from reference TRBV9 and TRBJ2-6, reads DSGVTQTPKHLITATGQRVTLRCSPRSGDLSVYWYQQSLDQGLQFLIQYYNGEERAKGNILERFSAQQFPDLHSELNLSSLELGDSALYFCASSVSGTAFRGANVLTFGAGSRLTVL.

CDR3 bases: TGCGCCAGCAGCTTGTCGGTAGATAGAAATGAGCAGTTCTTC. The encoded protein is CASSLSVDRNEQFF. The chain is built from TRBV5-1 and TRBJ2-1; D ambiguous. Germline assignment: CDR1 SGHRS and CDR2 YFSETQ. Trimming pared 1 base from V and 7 bases from J, leaving 12 bases between. This CDR3 is built from 14 residues.

The genes are TRBV11-3 and TRBJ2-5; weak D call: TRBD1 (6 bases). The ends were cut back, 0 bases at V and 5 bases at J, with 19 bases in the middle. The CDR3 covers 17 residues. Germline V gene data show CDR1 as SGHNT and CDR2 as YENEEA. CDR3 nucleotides: TGTGCCAGCAGCTTAGATCGACTCGGACAGCCGGGGGAGACCCAGTACTTC. Amino acid sequence: CASSLDRLGQPGETQYF.

V usage is TRBV10-2 and J usage is TRBJ2-1, with TRBD2 matching 7 bases. Germline CDR1 reads WSHSY; CDR2 reads SAAADI. This CDR3 comprises 12 residues. V lost 8 bases, J lost 7 bases, and 5 bases stayed unmatched. The CDR3 bases are TGCGCCAGCGGGGGGGGATGGAATGAGCAGTTCTTC. Protein sequence: CASGGGWNEQFF.

V gene TRBV5-8 combines with J gene TRBJ2-2, with D hard to call. The CDR3 covers 14 residues. Trimming removed 1 base at V and 6 bases at J, with 10 bases between. The germline V gene encodes CDR1 SGHTS and CDR2 YDEGEE. CDR3: CASSLHRSSGELFF. DNA of the CDR3: TGTGCCAGCAGCTTGCATCGGTCGTCCGGGGAGCTGTTTTTT.

The chain recombines TRBV11-2 with TRBJ1-4, with D unresolved. The ends were cut back, 0 bases at V and 7 bases at J, with 6 bases in the middle. The CDR3 sequence is 13 residues long. The germline gives CDR1 SGHAT, CDR2 FQNNGV. The chain's CDR3 is CASSLDFSEKLFF. The CDR3 DNA follows: TGTGCCAGCAGCTTAGATTTTAGTGAAAAACTGTTTTTT.